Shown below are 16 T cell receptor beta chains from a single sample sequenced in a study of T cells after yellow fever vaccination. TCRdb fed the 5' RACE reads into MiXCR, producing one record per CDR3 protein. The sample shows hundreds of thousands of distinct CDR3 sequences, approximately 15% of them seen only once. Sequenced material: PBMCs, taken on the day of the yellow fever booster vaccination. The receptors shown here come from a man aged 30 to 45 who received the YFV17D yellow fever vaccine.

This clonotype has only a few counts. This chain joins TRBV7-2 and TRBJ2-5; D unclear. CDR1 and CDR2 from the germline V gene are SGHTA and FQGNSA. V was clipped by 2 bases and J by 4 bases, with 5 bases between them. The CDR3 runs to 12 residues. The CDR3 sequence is CASSLMAETQYF. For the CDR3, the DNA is TGTGCCAGCAGCTTAATGGCAGAGACCCAGTACTTC.

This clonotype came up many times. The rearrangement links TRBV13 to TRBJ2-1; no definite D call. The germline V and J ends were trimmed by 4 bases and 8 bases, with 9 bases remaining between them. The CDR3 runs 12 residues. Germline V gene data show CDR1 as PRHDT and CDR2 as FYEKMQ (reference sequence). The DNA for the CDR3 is TGTGCCAGCAGCTCTCTAGGCCATGAGCAGTTCTTC. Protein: CASSSLGHEQFF. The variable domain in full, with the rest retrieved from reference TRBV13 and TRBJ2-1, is AAGVIQSPRHLIKEKRETATLKCYPIPRHDTVYWYQQGPGQDPQFLISFYEKMQSDKGSIPDRFSAQQFSDYHSELNMSSLELGDSALYFCASSSLGHEQFFGPGTRLTVL.

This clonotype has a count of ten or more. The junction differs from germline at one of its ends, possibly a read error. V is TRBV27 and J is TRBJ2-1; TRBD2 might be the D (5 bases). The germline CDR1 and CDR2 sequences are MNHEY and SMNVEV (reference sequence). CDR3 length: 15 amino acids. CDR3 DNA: TGCGCCAGCAGCTTGGAAGGGAGCTCCTACAATGAGCAGTTCTTC. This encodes CASSLEGSSYNEQFF.

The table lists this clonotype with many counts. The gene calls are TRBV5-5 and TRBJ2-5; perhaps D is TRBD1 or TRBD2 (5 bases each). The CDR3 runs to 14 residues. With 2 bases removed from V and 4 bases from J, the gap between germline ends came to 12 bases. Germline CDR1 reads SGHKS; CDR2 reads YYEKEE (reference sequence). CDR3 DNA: TGTGCCAGCAGCTTTTGGGACGAACGAGAGACCCAGTACTTC. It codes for CASSFWDERETQYF.

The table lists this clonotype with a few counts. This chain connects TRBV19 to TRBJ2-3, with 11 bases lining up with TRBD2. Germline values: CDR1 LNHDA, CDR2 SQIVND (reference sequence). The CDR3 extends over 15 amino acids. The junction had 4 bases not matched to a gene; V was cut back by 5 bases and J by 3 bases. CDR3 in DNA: TGTGCCAGTAGTCCACTAGCGGGAGCGACAGATACGCAGTATTTT. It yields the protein CASSPLAGATDTQYF.

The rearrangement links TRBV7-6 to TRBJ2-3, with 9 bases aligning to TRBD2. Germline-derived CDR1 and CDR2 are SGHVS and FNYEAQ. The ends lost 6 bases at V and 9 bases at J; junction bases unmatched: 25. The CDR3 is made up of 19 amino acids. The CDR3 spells CASSYEWGTAGGPIATQYF. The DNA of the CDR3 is TGTGCCAGCAGTTATGAATGGGGTACGGCGGGAGGGCCAATTGCAACGCAGTATTTT.

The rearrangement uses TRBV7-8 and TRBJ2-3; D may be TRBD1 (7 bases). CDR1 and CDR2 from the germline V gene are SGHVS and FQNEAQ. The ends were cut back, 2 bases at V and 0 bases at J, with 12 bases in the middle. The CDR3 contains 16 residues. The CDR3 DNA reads TGTGCCAGCAGCTTATTCAGGGGGGCAAGCACAGATACGCAGTATTTT. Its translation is CASSLFRGASTDTQYF.

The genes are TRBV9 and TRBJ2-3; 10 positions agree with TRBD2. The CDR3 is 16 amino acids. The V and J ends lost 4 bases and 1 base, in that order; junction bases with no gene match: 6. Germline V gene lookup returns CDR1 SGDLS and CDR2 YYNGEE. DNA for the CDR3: TGTGCCAGCAGCCCTCTAGCGGGAGTCGGCACAGATACGCAGTATTTT. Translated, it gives CASSPLAGVGTDTQYF.

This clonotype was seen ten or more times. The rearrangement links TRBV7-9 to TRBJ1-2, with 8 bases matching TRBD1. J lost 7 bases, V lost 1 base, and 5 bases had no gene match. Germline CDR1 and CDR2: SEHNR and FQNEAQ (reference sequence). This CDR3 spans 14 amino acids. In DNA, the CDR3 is TGTGCCAGCAGCTTAGACCAGGGGGCAATTGGCTACACCTTC. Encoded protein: CASSLDQGAIGYTF.

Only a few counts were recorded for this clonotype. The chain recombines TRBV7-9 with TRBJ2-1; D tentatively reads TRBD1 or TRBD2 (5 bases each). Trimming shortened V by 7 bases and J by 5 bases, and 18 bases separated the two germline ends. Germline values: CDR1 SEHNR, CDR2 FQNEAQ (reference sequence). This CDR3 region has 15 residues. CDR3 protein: CASTTVGRLNNEQFF. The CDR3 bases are TGTGCCAGCACCACCGTGGGACGGTTGAACAATGAGCAGTTCTTC.

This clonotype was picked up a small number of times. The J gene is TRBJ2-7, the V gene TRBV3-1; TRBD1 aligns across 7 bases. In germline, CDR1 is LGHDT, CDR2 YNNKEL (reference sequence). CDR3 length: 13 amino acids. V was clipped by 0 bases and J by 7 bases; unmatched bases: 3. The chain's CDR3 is CASSQDRGQEQYF. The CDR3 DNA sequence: TGTGCCAGCAGCCAAGATAGGGGGCAGGAGCAGTACTTC.

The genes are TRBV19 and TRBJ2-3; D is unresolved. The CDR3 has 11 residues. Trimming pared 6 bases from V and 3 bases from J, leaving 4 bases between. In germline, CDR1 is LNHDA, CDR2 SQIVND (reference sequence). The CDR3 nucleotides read TGTGCCAGTAGGGAGACAGATACGCAGTATTTT. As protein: CASRETDTQYF.

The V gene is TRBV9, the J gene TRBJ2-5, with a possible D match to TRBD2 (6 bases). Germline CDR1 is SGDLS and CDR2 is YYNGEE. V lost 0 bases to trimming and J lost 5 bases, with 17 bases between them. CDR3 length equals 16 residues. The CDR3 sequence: CASSVESGVTGETQYF. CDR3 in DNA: TGTGCCAGCAGCGTAGAGTCGGGAGTCACTGGGGAGACCCAGTACTTC.

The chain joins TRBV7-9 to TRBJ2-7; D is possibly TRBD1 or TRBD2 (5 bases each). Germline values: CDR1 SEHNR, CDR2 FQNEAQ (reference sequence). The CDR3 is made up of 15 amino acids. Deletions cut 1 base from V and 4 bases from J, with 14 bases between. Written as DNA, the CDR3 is TGTGCCAGCAGCTTAGTCCAGGGAGAAATTTACGAGCAGTACTTC. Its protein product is CASSLVQGEIYEQYF.

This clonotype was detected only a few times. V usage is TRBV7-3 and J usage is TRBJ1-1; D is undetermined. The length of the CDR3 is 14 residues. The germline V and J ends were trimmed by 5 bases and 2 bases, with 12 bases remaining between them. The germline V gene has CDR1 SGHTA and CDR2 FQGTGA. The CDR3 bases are TGTGCCAGCAGCGTCGCAGGAGGCAACACTGAAGCTTTCTTT. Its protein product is CASSVAGGNTEAFF.

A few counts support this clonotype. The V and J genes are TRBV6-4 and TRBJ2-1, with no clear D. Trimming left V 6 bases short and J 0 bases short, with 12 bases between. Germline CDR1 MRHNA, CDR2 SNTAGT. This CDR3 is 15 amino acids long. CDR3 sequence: CASSESVRSYNEQFF. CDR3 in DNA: TGTGCCAGCAGCGAATCTGTGCGCTCCTACAATGAGCAGTTCTTC.